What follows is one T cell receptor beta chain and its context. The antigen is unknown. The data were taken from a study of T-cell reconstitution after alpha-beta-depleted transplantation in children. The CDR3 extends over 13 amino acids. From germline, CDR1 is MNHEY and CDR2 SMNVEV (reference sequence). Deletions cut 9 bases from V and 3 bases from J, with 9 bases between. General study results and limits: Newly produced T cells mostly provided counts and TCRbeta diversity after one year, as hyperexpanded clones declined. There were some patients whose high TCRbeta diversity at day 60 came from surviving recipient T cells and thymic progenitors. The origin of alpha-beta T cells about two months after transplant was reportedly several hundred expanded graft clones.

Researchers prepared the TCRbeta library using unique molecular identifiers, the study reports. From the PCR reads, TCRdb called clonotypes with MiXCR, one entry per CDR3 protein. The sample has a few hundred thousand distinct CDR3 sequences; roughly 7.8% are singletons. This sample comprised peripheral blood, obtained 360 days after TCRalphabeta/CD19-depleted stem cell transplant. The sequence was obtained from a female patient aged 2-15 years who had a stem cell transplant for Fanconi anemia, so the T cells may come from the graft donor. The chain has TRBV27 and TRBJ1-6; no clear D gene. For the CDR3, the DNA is TGTGCCAGTCGAGTCTTCTATAATTCACCCCTCCACTTT. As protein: CASRVFYNSPLHF.